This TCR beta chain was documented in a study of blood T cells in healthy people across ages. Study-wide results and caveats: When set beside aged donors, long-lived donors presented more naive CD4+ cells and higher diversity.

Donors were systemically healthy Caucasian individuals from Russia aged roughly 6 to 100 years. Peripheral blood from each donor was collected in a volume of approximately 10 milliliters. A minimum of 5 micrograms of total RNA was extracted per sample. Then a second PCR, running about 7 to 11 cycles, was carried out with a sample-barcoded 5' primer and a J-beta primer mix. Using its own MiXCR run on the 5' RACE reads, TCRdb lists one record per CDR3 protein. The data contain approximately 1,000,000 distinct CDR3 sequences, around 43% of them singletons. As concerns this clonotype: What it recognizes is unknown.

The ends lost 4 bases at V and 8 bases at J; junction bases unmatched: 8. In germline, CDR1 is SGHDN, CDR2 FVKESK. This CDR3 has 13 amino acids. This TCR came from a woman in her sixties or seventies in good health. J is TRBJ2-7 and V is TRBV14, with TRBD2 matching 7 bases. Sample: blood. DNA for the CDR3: TGTGCCAGCAGCCGCGGGACTACTTTCAAGCAGTACTTC. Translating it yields CASSRGTTFKQYF.